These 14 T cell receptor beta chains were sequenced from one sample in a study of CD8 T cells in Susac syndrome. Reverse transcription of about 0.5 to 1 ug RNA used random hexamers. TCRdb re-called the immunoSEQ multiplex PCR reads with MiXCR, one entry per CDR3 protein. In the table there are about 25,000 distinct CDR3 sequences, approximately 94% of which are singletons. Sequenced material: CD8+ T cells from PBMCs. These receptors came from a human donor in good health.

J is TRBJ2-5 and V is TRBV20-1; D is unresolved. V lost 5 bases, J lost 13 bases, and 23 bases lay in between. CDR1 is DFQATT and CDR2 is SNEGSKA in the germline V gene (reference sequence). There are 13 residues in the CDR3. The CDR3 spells CSAVPTENPVPYF. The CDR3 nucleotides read TGCAGTGCTGTTCCAACCGAAAATCCTGTGCCGTACTTC.

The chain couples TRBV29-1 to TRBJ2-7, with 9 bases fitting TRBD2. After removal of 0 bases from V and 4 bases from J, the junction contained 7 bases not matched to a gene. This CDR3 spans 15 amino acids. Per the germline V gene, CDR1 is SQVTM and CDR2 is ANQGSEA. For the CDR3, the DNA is TGCAGCGTTGAAGATAAGGAGCGGGGGGTTTACGAGCAGTACTTC. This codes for CSVEDKERGVYEQYF.

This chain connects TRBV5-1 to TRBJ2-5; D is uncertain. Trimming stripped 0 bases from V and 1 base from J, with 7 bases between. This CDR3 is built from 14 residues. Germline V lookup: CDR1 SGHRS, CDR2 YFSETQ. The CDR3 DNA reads TGCGCCAGCAGCTTGGGAACGGCCCAAGAGACCCAGTACTTC. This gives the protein CASSLGTAQETQYF.

The DNA for the CDR3 is TGTGCCAGCAGTATAATCACCGGGACAGAGATTACAGATACGCAGTATTTT. It translates to CASSIITGTEITDTQYF. The J gene is TRBJ2-3, the V gene TRBV12-3 or TRBV12-4, with 7 bases fitting TRBD1. This CDR3 region has 17 residues. V dropped 5 bases and J dropped 3; count of bases not matched to a gene: 14.

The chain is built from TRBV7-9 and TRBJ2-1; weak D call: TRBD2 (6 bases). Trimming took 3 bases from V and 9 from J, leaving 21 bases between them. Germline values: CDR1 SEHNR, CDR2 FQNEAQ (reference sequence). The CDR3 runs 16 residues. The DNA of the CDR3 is TGTGCCAGCAGCTTTATAGGACTACCCCCGGATCTTGAGCAGTTCTTC. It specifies CASSFIGLPPDLEQFF.

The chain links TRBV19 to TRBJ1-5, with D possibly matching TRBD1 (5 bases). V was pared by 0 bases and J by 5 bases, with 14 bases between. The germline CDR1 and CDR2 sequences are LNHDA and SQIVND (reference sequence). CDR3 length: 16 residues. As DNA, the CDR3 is TGTGCCAGTAGTATAGATGGGGGACGGGGATATCAGCCCCAGCATTTT. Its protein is CASSIDGGRGYQPQHF.

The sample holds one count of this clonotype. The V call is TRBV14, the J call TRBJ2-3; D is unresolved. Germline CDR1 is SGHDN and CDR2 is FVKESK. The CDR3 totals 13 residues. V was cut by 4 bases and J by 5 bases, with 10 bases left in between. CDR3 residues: CASSLEEVDTQYF. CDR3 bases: TGTGCCAGCAGCCTTGAGGAAGTAGATACGCAGTATTTT.

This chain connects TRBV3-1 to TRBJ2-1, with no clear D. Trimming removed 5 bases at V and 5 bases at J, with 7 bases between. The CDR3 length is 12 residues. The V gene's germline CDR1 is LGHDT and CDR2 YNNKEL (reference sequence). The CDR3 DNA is TGTGCCAGCAGCTCCCTTGACAATGAGCAGTTCTTC. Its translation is CASSSLDNEQFF.

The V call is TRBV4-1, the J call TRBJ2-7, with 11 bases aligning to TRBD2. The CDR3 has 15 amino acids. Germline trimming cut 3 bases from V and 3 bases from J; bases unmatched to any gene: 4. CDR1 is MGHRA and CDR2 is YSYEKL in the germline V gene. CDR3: CASSQGTSGVYEQYF. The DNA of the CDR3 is TGCGCCAGCAGCCAGGGGACTAGCGGAGTCTACGAGCAGTACTTC.

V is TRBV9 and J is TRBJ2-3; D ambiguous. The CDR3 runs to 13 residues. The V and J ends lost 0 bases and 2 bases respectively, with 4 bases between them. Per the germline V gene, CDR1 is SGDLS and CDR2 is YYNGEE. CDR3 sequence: CASSVVSTDTQYF. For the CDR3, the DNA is TGTGCCAGCAGCGTAGTTTCCACAGATACGCAGTATTTT. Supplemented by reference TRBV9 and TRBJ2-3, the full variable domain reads DSGVTQTPKHLITATGQRVTLRCSPRSGDLSVYWYQQSLDQGLQFLIQYYNGEERAKGNILERFSAQQFPDLHSELNLSSLELGDSALYFCASSVVSTDTQYFGPGTRLTVL.

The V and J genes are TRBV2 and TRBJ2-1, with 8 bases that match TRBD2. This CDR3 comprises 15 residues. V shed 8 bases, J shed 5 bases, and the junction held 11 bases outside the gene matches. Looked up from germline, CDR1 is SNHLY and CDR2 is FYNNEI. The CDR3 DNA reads TGTGCCAGCTCTCCGGAGCTAGCGGGCAACAATGAGCAGTTCTTC. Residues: CASSPELAGNNEQFF.

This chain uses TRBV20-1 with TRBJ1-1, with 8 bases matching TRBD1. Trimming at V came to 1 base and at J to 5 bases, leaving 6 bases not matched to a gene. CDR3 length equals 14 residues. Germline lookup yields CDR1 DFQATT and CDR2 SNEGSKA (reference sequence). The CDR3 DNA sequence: TGCAGTGCTAGAGCGGACAGGGTCGATACTGAAGCTTTCTTT. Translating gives CSARADRVDTEAFF.

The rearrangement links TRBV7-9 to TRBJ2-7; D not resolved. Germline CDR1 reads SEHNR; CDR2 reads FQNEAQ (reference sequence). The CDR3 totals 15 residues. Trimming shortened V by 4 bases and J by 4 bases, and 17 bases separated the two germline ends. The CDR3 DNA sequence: TGTGCCAGCAGCTCTATCCCCCCGGGTACTTACGAGCAGTACTTC. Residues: CASSSIPPGTYEQYF.

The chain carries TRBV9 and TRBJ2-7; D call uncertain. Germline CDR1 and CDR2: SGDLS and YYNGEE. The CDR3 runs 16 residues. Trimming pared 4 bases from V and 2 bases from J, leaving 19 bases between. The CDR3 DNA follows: TGTGCCAGCAGCCCAACGACAAAGGGAACAACCTACGAGCAGTACTTC. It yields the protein CASSPTTKGTTYEQYF.